This T cell receptor (beta chain) was obtained from a study of cytomegalovirus exposure and HLA in healthy donors. Study-wide results and caveats: Immune exposure information comprised only CMV serostatus. Presence/absence analysis assumed near-uniform sequencing depth across donors. Per published accounts, TCR beta sequences correctly predicted the HLA-A and HLA-B alleles of most subjects.

With regard to this clone: Its antigen is unknown.

Researchers ran the PCR with 60 Vbeta and 13 Jbeta primers. Using immunoSEQ multiplex PCR, the repertoire was profiled, and TCRdb retains in-frame clones only, with some absent. The profile covers tens of thousands of clones, with approximately 79% appearing a single time and 3% to 4% taken by the ten largest. From germline, CDR1 is SGHVS and CDR2 FNYEAQ. Trimming shortened V by 5 bases and J by 5 bases, and 7 bases separated the two germline ends. The CDR3 is 12 residues long. The sequencing input was PBMCs. This receptor was taken from a woman between 40 and 55 years old in good health and CMV-seronegative. This chain links TRBV7-6 with TRBJ1-5; D remains ambiguous. The CDR3 DNA reads as TGTGCCAGCAGCCTACTAGATCAGCCCCAGCATTTT. This translates into CASSLLDQPQHF.